This T cell receptor beta chain was identified during a study of cytomegalovirus exposure and HLA in healthy donors. Study results and caveats: TCR beta sequences reportedly predicted the HLA-A and HLA-B alleles of most subjects accurately.

60 Vbeta and 13 Jbeta primers were used in PCR. The method was immunoSEQ multiplex PCR; TCRdb's version includes in-frame clones alone and lacks a portion of them. Of fewer than 200,000 clones in the sample, about 85% are singletons; the top ten hold 2% to 3%. Note on this clone: No antigen is known for it.

As for the donors, each was a healthy bone marrow donor. Germline CDR1 is ENHRY and CDR2 is SYGVKD. V was clipped by 5 bases and J by 5 bases; unmatched bases: 5. The CDR3 is 15 amino acids. The sample was PBMCs. The chain links TRBV10-3 to TRBJ2-1, with 11 bases lining up with TRBD1. The sequence derives from a man aged 25 to 40 in good health and CMV-seropositive. For the CDR3, the DNA is TGTGCCATCAGTACCGGGACAGGGGGTGACAATGAGCAGTTCTTC. It encodes CAISTGTGGDNEQFF.